These 30 T cell receptor beta chains share one sample of origin, sequenced in a study of T-cell memory formation after mild COVID-19. TCRdb itself ran the 5' RACE reads through MiXCR, one entry per CDR3 protein. This sample has 350,000 to 500,000 distinct CDR3 sequences; 15% to 20% occur once, and the top ten carry 7.5% to 9.5%. The sequenced sample was PBMCs or a T cell subset sorted from them (not recorded which). These TCRs come from an adult woman who had mild COVID-19 (a few samples of this study predate the infection). Cell type and time point are not known.

This clonotype has more than one count but fewer than ten. This chain joins TRBV5-1 and TRBJ1-2; 7 bases map to TRBD1. The trim removed 4 bases at V and 4 bases at J, leaving 7 bases unmatched. There are 14 residues in the CDR3. Germline loops: CDR1 SGHRS, CDR2 YFSETQ. The CDR3 spells CASSPGDSPYGYTF. DNA for the CDR3: TGCGCCAGCAGCCCGGGGGACAGCCCCTATGGCTACACCTTC.

V gene TRBV6-5 combines with J gene TRBJ2-5, with TRBD1 identical over 8 bases. The CDR3 extends over 16 amino acids. CDR1 and CDR2 from the germline V gene are MNHEY and SVGAGI. With 5 bases clipped from V and 3 bases from J, the junction kept 11 bases outside the gene matches. The DNA of the CDR3 is TGTGCCAGCAGTCACGACAGGGGTGGCTTAAAAGAGACCCAGTACTTC. Encoded protein: CASSHDRGGLKETQYF.

The chain's CDR3 is CASSLAGGDRSYEQYF. The CDR3 DNA sequence: TGTGCCAGCAGCTTAGCAGGGGGGGATCGATCCTACGAGCAGTACTTC. The gene calls are TRBV7-2 and TRBJ2-7; possibly TRBD2 for D (7 bases). The CDR3 loop spans 16 amino acids. Trimming removed 0 bases at V and 1 base at J, with 13 bases between. Germline V CDR1 and CDR2: SGHTA, FQGNSA.

The rearrangement links TRBV9 to TRBJ1-1; the match to TRBD1 covers 8 bases. Germline V gene data show CDR1 as SGDLS and CDR2 as YYNGEE. Trimming at V came to 4 bases and at J to 5 bases, leaving 10 bases not matched to a gene. CDR3 size: 15 residues. The CDR3 is CASSPHDRGETEAFF. CDR3 coding DNA: TGTGCCAGCAGCCCTCACGACAGGGGTGAGACTGAAGCTTTCTTT.

This clonotype was recorded a few times. The chain has TRBV5-1 and TRBJ2-1, with D perhaps assigned TRBD1 or TRBD2 (5 bases each). This CDR3 is 15 amino acids long. V was clipped by 0 bases and J by 8 bases, with 15 bases between them. Germline loops: CDR1 SGHRS, CDR2 YFSETQ. The CDR3 region has the DNA TGCGCCAGCAGCTTGGCGGGACGGCTCCGCGATGAGCAGTTCTTC. Amino acid sequence: CASSLAGRLRDEQFF.

This sequence joins TRBV3-1 and TRBJ1-2, with D unresolved. CDR3 size: 14 residues. The V and J ends lost 1 base and 5 bases respectively, with 11 bases between them. The germline V gene encodes CDR1 LGHDT and CDR2 YNNKEL (reference sequence). The CDR3 region has the DNA TGTGCCAGCAGCCAAGCCGGGAGCATATATGGCTACACCTTC. Its translation is CASSQAGSIYGYTF.

This clonotype has just a few counts. This CDR3 reads CASSYSITGVDYEQYF. The CDR3 nucleotides are TGTGCCAGCAGTTACTCGATAACAGGGGTAGATTACGAGCAGTACTTC. The chain links TRBV6-5 to TRBJ2-7; 7 bases match TRBD1. The J segment lost 4 bases and the V segment lost 0 bases, leaving 9 bases of the junction unmatched. CDR1 MNHEY and CDR2 SVGAGI come from the germline V gene. The CDR3 extends over 16 amino acids.

This clonotype has just a few counts. The gene calls are TRBV11-2 and TRBJ2-1, with D possibly TRBD2 on 5 matching bases. Germline V gene sequence: CDR1 SGHAT, CDR2 FQNNGV. The CDR3 has 11 amino acids. V was trimmed by 8 bases and J by 10 bases, leaving 12 bases between them. The CDR3, as DNA: TGTGCCAGCCGCGTGAGGGAGGAGCAGTTCTTC. This codes for CASRVREEQFF. The entire variable domain, with the rest obtained from reference TRBV11-2 and TRBJ2-1, is as follows: EAGVAQSPRYKIIEKRQSVAFWCNPISGHATLYWYQQILGQGPKLLIQFQNNGVVDDSQLPKDRFSAERLKGVDSTLKIQPAKLEDSAVYLCASRVREEQFFGPGTRLTVL.

V is TRBV20-1 and J is TRBJ1-1; D not certain. The CDR3 has 14 residues. Germline lookup yields CDR1 DFQATT and CDR2 SNEGSKA (reference sequence). The ends were cut back, 5 bases at V and 1 base at J, with 14 bases in the middle. Here the CDR3 DNA reads TGCAGTGCTGTTGCACATCCCGCGAACACTGAAGCTTTCTTT. It yields the protein CSAVAHPANTEAFF.

This chain links TRBV18 with TRBJ1-1; a possible D gene is TRBD1 (5 bases). V lost 2 bases and J 0 bases, leaving 7 bases between the germline ends. The germline V gene encodes CDR1 KGHSH and CDR2 LQKENI. This CDR3 region has 14 residues. The CDR3 sequence is CASSPGDVNTEAFF. The DNA for the CDR3 is TGTGCCAGCTCACCAGGGGACGTGAACACTGAAGCTTTCTTT. Supplemented by reference TRBV18 and TRBJ1-1, the full variable domain reads NAGVMQNPRHLVRRRGQEARLRCSPMKGHSHVYWYRQLPEEGLKFMVYLQKENIIDESGMPKERFSAEFPKEGPSILRIQQVVRGDSAAYFCASSPGDVNTEAFFGQGTRLTVV.

The chain recombines TRBV7-8 with TRBJ2-3, with TRBD2 identical over 9 bases. The junction had 2 bases not matched to a gene; V was cut back by 1 base and J by 3 bases. CDR3 length: 15 residues. Germline V CDR1 and CDR2: SGHVS, FQNEAQ. CDR3: CASSLDAGGTDTQYF. The CDR3 nucleotides read TGTGCCAGCAGCTTAGACGCGGGAGGGACAGATACGCAGTATTTT. Full variable domain (remainder filled in from reference TRBV7-8 and TRBJ2-3): GAGVSQSPRYKVAKRGQDVALRCDPISGHVSLFWYQQALGQGPEFLTYFQNEAQLDKSGLPSDRFFAERPEGSVSTLKIQRTQQEDSAVYLCASSLDAGGTDTQYFGPGTRLTVL.

The chain uses TRBV6-5 and TRBJ1-1; 8 bases match TRBD1. V trimming: 0 bases; J trimming: 7 bases; junction bases outside the gene matches: 4. CDR1 and CDR2 (germline): MNHEY, SVGAGI. This CDR3 region has 14 residues. Written as DNA, the CDR3 is TGTGCCAGCAGTTACTCGAGACAGGGGATTGAAGCTTTCTTT. Encoded protein: CASSYSRQGIEAFF.

The chain uses TRBV28 and TRBJ2-3; 11 nucleotides match TRBD2. This CDR3 region has 17 residues. With 8 bases clipped from V and 3 bases from J, the junction kept 13 bases outside the gene matches. CDR1 MDHEN and CDR2 SYDVKM come from the germline V gene. The chain's CDR3 is CASSALAGGVGTDTQYF. The DNA of the CDR3 is TGTGCCAGCTCTGCTCTAGCGGGAGGAGTGGGAACAGATACGCAGTATTTT.

This chain connects TRBV20-1 to TRBJ1-5, with D perhaps matching TRBD1 (5 bases). V was shortened by 5 bases and J by 5 bases, with 10 bases between the two germline ends. CDR3 size: 12 residues. Germline CDR1 and CDR2: DFQATT and SNEGSKA (reference sequence). The CDR3 nucleotides read TGCAGTGCTGGGATGGGGGATCAGCCCCAGCATTTT. This gives the protein CSAGMGDQPQHF.

This clonotype was found once. The rearrangement joins TRBV4-1 to TRBJ2-1; TRBD2 aligns across 9 bases. The V gene's germline CDR1 is MGHRA and CDR2 YSYEKL. This CDR3 spans 16 amino acids. V shed 4 bases, J shed 0 bases, and the junction held 4 bases outside the gene matches. The CDR3 DNA follows: TGCGCCAGCAGCCTTGGCGGGGGGGCCTCCTACAATGAGCAGTTCTTC. Translating gives CASSLGGGASYNEQFF.

The chain couples TRBV12-3 or TRBV12-4 to TRBJ1-5, with D maybe TRBD1 (6 bases). This CDR3 contains 17 residues. Trimming removed 6 bases from V and 0 bases from J, with 18 bases in between. For the CDR3, the DNA is TGTGCCAGCAGCCCGACCTCCCAGGGGTTTAGCAATCAGCCCCAGCATTTT. Protein: CASSPTSQGFSNQPQHF.

V is TRBV7-2 and J is TRBJ2-7; D call uncertain. This CDR3 is built from 14 residues. V lost 5 bases, J lost 0 bases, and 11 bases lay in between. Germline values: CDR1 SGHTA, CDR2 FQGNSA. The CDR3 here is CASSPSHSSYEQYF. CDR3 nucleotides: TGTGCCAGCAGCCCCAGTCACAGCTCCTACGAGCAGTACTTC.

This clonotype was recorded a few times. CDR3 protein: CASSFITGNEQFF. The DNA of the CDR3 is TGTGCCAGCAGCTTCATTACAGGGAACGAGCAGTTCTTC. The chain has TRBV7-3 and TRBJ2-1, with D tentatively TRBD1 (6 bases). CDR1 is SGHTA, CDR2 FQGTGA, per germline. Deletions cut 3 bases from V and 10 bases from J, with 13 bases between. This CDR3 has 13 residues.

CDR3 DNA: TGTGCCAGCAGCTTAGAGCGGGGAGACAATGAGCAGTTCTTC. It translates to CASSLERGDNEQFF. This chain joins TRBV7-2 and TRBJ2-1, with 7 bases aligning to TRBD2. The CDR3 extends over 14 amino acids. Germline V gives CDR1 SGHTA, CDR2 FQGNSA. The trim removed 1 base at V and 5 bases at J, leaving 2 bases unmatched.

This clonotype has a handful of counts. V usage is TRBV12-3 or TRBV12-4 and J usage is TRBJ2-2; 9 bases fit TRBD2. The ends lost 10 bases at V and 6 bases at J; junction bases unmatched: 12. This CDR3 contains 15 residues. CDR3 residues: CAITLGGLASGELFF. The CDR3 region has the DNA TGTGCCATCACCCTCGGGGGACTAGCATCCGGGGAGCTGTTTTTT.

This clonotype has only a few counts. This sequence joins TRBV12-3 or TRBV12-4 and TRBJ2-3; no definite D call. The CDR3 runs 11 residues. The ends were cut back, 3 bases at V and 14 bases at J, with 12 bases in the middle. CDR3 coding DNA: TGTGCCAGCAGTTTTTCCCGCAAGGGGTATTTT. This encodes CASSFSRKGYF.

V gene TRBV4-1 combines with J gene TRBJ2-5; 10 nucleotides agree with TRBD2. The J segment lost 5 bases and the V segment lost 0 bases, leaving 9 bases of the junction unmatched. Germline V gives CDR1 MGHRA, CDR2 YSYEKL. The CDR3 covers 17 residues. CDR3 nucleotide sequence: TGCGCCAGCAGCCAAGAGACGAGCGGGGGGGCAATGGAGACCCAGTACTTC. It is translated as CASSQETSGGAMETQYF.

The table lists this clonotype with a few counts. The gene calls are TRBV29-1 and TRBJ1-5; TRBD1 agrees at 7 bases. Germline CDR1 and CDR2: SQVTM and ANQGSEA. The CDR3 sequence is 12 residues long. The J segment lost 2 bases and the V segment lost 6 bases, leaving 1 base of the junction unmatched. This chain's CDR3 is CSVGQGNQPQHF. The CDR3 DNA follows: TGCAGCGTCGGACAGGGCAATCAGCCCCAGCATTTT.

This clonotype was observed a single time. The chain uses TRBV5-1 and TRBJ2-1; 10 bases agree with TRBD2. The length of the CDR3 is 15 residues. Germline CDR1 and CDR2: SGHRS and YFSETQ. Unmatched junction bases numbered 8, after V lost 3 bases and J lost 8 bases. This CDR3 is CASSWAAGGPDEQFF. The CDR3 nucleotides read TGCGCCAGCAGCTGGGCAGCGGGGGGGCCCGATGAGCAGTTCTTC.

This clonotype was seen repeatedly, ten times or more. The genes are TRBV7-9 and TRBJ1-2; 11 bases line up with TRBD1. The germline CDR1 and CDR2 sequences are SEHNR and FQNEAQ (reference sequence). This CDR3 spans 15 amino acids. V lost 4 bases and J lost 4; bases outside the gene matches: 5. The CDR3 DNA follows: TGTGCCAGCAGCTACGGACAGGGGGCCAGCTATGGCTACACCTTC. Its protein is CASSYGQGASYGYTF.

The chain uses TRBV4-3 and TRBJ2-2; D possibly corresponds to TRBD1 (7 bases). The CDR3 covers 13 residues. Germline CDR1 reads LGHNA; CDR2 reads YSLEER. The germline V and J ends were trimmed by 4 bases and 6 bases, with 9 bases remaining between them. CDR3 residues: CASSPGGPGELFF. In nucleotides, the CDR3 is TGCGCCAGCAGCCCAGGGGGGCCCGGGGAGCTGTTTTTT.

Regarding this clonotype: One end of the junction fails to match germline, which may point to a read error. The CDR3 bases are TGTGCCAGTAGGGCCACCGGGACTAGCGGGACCTACGAGGAGTACTTC. This translates into CASRATGTSGTYEEYF. The rearrangement joins TRBV19 to TRBJ2-7, with TRBD2 matching 13 bases. The germline V gene has CDR1 LNHDA and CDR2 SQIVND (reference sequence). This CDR3 has 16 amino acids.

The chain employs TRBV19 and TRBJ1-3, with a tentative D call TRBD1 (5 bases). The V gene lost 3 bases and the J gene lost 6 bases, with 15 bases spanning the gap. Germline V lookup: CDR1 LNHDA, CDR2 SQIVND (reference sequence). The CDR3 length is 15 residues. CDR3 in amino acids: CASSISGTQENTIYF. CDR3 nucleotide sequence: TGTGCCAGTAGTATCTCCGGGACTCAGGAAAACACCATATATTTT.

This chain uses TRBV6-1 with TRBJ1-2; the D gene is possibly TRBD1 (5 bases). Trimming pared 6 bases from V and 0 bases from J, leaving 11 bases between. The germline gives CDR1 MNHNS, CDR2 SASEGT. This CDR3 spans 14 amino acids. The CDR3 is CASRMGPSNYGYTF. CDR3 in DNA: TGTGCCAGCAGAATGGGGCCGTCTAACTATGGCTACACCTTC.

V and J are TRBV6-5 and TRBJ1-1; D remains ambiguous. The CDR3 is 14 amino acids. The germline V gene encodes CDR1 MNHEY and CDR2 SVGAGI. The V gene lost 6 bases and the J gene lost 1 base, with 12 bases spanning the gap. CDR3 bases: TGTGCCAGCAGATCAAATTCAAGGAACACTGAAGCTTTCTTT. Translation: CASRSNSRNTEAFF.